The source of this T cell receptor (beta chain) is a study of blood T cells in healthy people across ages. Regarding the study as a whole: Correlation between TCR beta diversity and naive T cell percentage was strong.

Using a J-beta primer mix together with a sample-barcoded 5' primer, a second PCR was run for roughly 7 to 12 cycles. A minimum of 3 million CDR3-containing paired-end reads was obtained for each sample. TCRdb redid the calling of the 5' RACE reads with MiXCR, one entry per CDR3 protein. The sample consists of some 1.5 million distinct CDR3 sequences, 42% of them appearing once. Germline CDR1 is LGHNT and CDR2 is FRNRAP. Trimming left V 4 bases short and J 1 base short, with 9 bases between. The CDR3 sequence is 14 residues long. About this clonotype: Its antigen remains unidentified.

The genes are TRBV12-5 and TRBJ2-3; D is uncertain. This clonotype originated in a woman aged 18-29 years in good health. Sample: blood. CDR3 protein: CASGSRTGTDTQYF. The CDR3 region has the DNA TGTGCTAGTGGTTCGCGGACGGGCACAGATACGCAGTATTTT. Combining the CDR3 with reference TRBV12-5 and TRBJ2-3 gives the whole variable domain DARVTQTPRHKVTEMGQEVTMRCQPILGHNTVFWYRQTMMQGLELLAYFRNRAPLDDSGMPKDRFSAEMPDATLATLKIQPSEPRDSAVYFCASGSRTGTDTQYFGPGTRLTVL.